Here is one T cell receptor (beta chain) with its context. CDR3 length: 13 residues. The V end was cut by 5 bases, the J end by 6 bases, with 11 bases between. Germline V gene lookup returns CDR1 SGHTA and CDR2 FQGNSA. Authors' processing steps: Using reference gene primer amplification, nucleated cell counts were estimated. Using immunoSEQ multiplex PCR, the repertoire was profiled, and TCRdb retains in-frame clones only, with some absent. From that table come the V and J calls and clone size; the DNA was used to work out D and trimming. Here the sample spans about 14,000 clones, around 87% being singletons. The data belong to a study of blood T cell repertoires in COVID-19. Whole-study context: From the United States, Italy and Spain came samples of acute and convalescent COVID-19. Sample material is recorded as cDNA or gDNA derived from T cells, B-cell-depleted T cells, or PBMCs.

Source material: peripheral blood. The receptor was isolated from a man aged 55-75 years with acute or convalescent COVID-19. This chain connects TRBV7-2 to TRBJ1-5; D remains unclear. This CDR3 is CASSPQVRQPQHF. The CDR3 nucleotides are TGTGCCAGCAGCCCGCAGGTACGTCAGCCCCAGCATTTT.